This TCR beta chain was captured in a study of blood T cell repertoires in COVID-19. Study details: Material from acute and convalescent COVID-19 was sourced from the United States, Italy and Spain. Nucleic acid was either cDNA or gDNA, and it came from T cells, B-cell-depleted T cells, or PBMCs.

Per the original data handling: Amplification of reference gene primers was used by the study to estimate nucleated cell counts. The table came from immunoSEQ multiplex PCR; TCRdb's copy has only in-frame clones and leaves some out. D and trimming come from the DNA, and the V and J calls and clone size come from that table. The sample yields about 190,000 clones, roughly 78% seen once. The CDR3 loop spans 14 amino acids. J lost 3 bases, V lost 6 bases, and 4 bases had no gene match. CDR1 is ENHRY, CDR2 SYGVKD, per germline. What was sequenced was peripheral blood. The receptor comes from a woman aged 80 or older with active or convalescent COVID-19. V usage is TRBV10-3 and J usage is TRBJ2-3, with 9 bases aligning to TRBD2. The CDR3 sequence: CAIRRGGGTDTQYF. CDR3 nucleotide sequence: TGTGCCATCAGGCGGGGGGGAGGGACAGATACGCAGTATTTT.